These 6 T cell receptor beta chains share one sample of origin, sequenced in a study of human T cells and chemical hapten exposure. Unfractionated whole blood served as the source for total RNA extraction. Each CDR3 protein is one row after TCRdb ran MiXCR on the 5' RACE reads. The top ten hold around 2.7% of the sample, which has approximately 110,000 distinct CDR3 sequences, roughly a fifth seen once. These receptors came from a human donor in good health.

The chain recombines TRBV6-6 with TRBJ1-1; TRBD1 matches 9 bases. Germline V gene lookup returns CDR1 MNHNY and CDR2 SVGAGI (reference sequence). CDR3 size: 13 residues. Trimming took 2 bases from V and 8 from J; bases not matched to a gene: 3. The DNA of the CDR3 is TGTGCCAGCAGTTACACAGGGGGCTCGGAAGCTTTCTTT. Amino acids: CASSYTGGSEAFF.

This clonotype was picked up a small number of times. The V and J genes are TRBV14 and TRBJ2-3, with 8 bases that match TRBD2. V shed 1 base and J 3 bases; nucleotides not matched to a gene: 6. The CDR3 is 16 residues long. CDR1 and CDR2 (germline): SGHDN, FVKESK. CDR3 in amino acids: CASSQVAGRVTDTQYF. The CDR3 nucleotides read TGTGCCAGCAGCCAAGTAGCGGGGCGTGTGACAGATACGCAGTATTTT.

The chain has TRBV27 and TRBJ1-5; tentatively, D is TRBD1 (5 bases). The CDR3 loop spans 15 amino acids. V lost 5 bases, J lost 1 base, and 12 bases lay in between. Germline-derived CDR1 and CDR2 are MNHEY and SMNVEV (reference sequence). In nucleotides, the CDR3 is TGTGCCAGCAGTGCACGGGGGACGAGCAATCAGCCCCAGCATTTT. It encodes CASSARGTSNQPQHF.

This clonotype appeared a few times. The genes are TRBV12-3 or TRBV12-4 and TRBJ1-5, with 7 positions matching TRBD1. J lost 4 bases, V lost 6 bases, and 9 bases had no gene match. This CDR3 is built from 15 residues. DNA for the CDR3: TGTGCCAGCAGCATTCTCGGACAGGCGAATCAGCCCCAGCATTTT. Its translation: CASSILGQANQPQHF.

J is TRBJ2-5 and V is TRBV29-1; 7 bases fit TRBD1. Germline values: CDR1 SQVTM, CDR2 ANQGSEA. The CDR3 contains 17 residues. Losses at the gene ends were 2 bases for V and 2 bases for J; bases not matched to a gene: 14. CDR3 sequence (DNA): TGCAGCGTTGAACCCAGACGAGGGGGCATGGGTCAAGAGACCCAGTACTTC. Translated: CSVEPRRGGMGQETQYF.

The chain has TRBV5-8 and TRBJ2-3, with TRBD2 identical over 7 bases. The J segment lost 5 bases and the V segment lost 4 bases, leaving 13 bases of the junction unmatched. Looked up from germline, CDR1 is SGHTS and CDR2 is YDEGEE. The CDR3 extends over 16 amino acids. CDR3 sequence: CASSHGGLGGLDTQYF. The CDR3 bases are TGTGCCAGCAGCCACGGTGGACTAGGTGGCTTAGATACGCAGTATTTT.